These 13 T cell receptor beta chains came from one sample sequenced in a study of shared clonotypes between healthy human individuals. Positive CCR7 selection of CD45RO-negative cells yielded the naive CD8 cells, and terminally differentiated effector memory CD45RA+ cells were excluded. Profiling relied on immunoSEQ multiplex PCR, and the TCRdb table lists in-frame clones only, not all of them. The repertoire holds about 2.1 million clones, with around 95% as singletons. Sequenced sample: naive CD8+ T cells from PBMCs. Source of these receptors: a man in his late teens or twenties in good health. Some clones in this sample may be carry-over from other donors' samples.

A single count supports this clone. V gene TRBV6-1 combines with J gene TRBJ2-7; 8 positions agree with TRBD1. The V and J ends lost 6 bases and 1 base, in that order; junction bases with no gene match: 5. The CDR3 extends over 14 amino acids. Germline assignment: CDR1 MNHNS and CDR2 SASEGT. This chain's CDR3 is CASSSRDRSYEQYF. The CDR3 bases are TGTGCCAGCAGCTCCCGGGACAGGTCCTACGAGCAGTACTTC.

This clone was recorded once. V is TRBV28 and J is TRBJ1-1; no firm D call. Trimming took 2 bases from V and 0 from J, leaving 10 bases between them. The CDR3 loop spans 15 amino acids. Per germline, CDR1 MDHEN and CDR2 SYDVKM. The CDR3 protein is CASSLGMTLNTEAFF. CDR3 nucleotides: TGTGCCAGCAGTTTAGGAATGACACTGAACACTGAAGCTTTCTTT.

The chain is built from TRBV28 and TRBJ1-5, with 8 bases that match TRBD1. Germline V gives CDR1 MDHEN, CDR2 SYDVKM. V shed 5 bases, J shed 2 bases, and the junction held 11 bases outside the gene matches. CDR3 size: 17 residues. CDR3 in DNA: TGTGCCAGCAGTCGGGCGTGGACAGGGCCGGGCAATCAGCCCCAGCATTTT. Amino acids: CASSRAWTGPGNQPQHF.

CDR3 protein: CASSPGGQPYNEQFF. In DNA form, the CDR3 reads TGTGCCAGCAGCCCGGGGGGACAGCCTTACAATGAGCAGTTCTTC. The chain carries TRBV5-5 and TRBJ2-1, with D perhaps given as TRBD1 or TRBD2 (7 bases each). Trimming took 4 bases from V and 4 from J, leaving 15 bases between them. Germline lookup yields CDR1 SGHKS and CDR2 YYEKEE (reference sequence). The CDR3 totals 15 residues.

The CDR3 DNA is TGCGCCAGCAGCATGTCCGTGAACACTGAAGCTTTCTTT. This translates into CASSMSVNTEAFF. V and J are TRBV5-1 and TRBJ1-1; D call uncertain. The CDR3 runs to 13 residues. In germline, CDR1 is SGHRS, CDR2 YFSETQ. Trimming pared 4 bases from V and 0 bases from J, leaving 7 bases between.

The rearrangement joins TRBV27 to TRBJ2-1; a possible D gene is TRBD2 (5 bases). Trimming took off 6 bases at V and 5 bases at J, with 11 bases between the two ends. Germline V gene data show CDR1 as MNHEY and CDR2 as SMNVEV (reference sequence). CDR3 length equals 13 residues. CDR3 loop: CASSSRGDNEQFF. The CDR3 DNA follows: TGTGCCAGCAGCTCCCGGGGAGACAATGAGCAGTTCTTC.

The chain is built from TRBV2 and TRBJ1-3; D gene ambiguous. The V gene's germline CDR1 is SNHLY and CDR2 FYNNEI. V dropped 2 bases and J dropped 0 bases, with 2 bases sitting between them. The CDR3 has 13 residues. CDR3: CASSETSGNTIYF. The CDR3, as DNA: TGTGCCAGCAGTGAAACCTCTGGAAACACCATATATTTT.

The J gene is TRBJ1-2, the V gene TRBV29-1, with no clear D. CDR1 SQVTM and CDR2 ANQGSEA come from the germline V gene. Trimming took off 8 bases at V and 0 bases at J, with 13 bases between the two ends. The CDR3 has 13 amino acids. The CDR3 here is CSTLGYTNYGYTF. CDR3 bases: TGCAGCACCCTCGGTTATACTAACTATGGCTACACCTTC.

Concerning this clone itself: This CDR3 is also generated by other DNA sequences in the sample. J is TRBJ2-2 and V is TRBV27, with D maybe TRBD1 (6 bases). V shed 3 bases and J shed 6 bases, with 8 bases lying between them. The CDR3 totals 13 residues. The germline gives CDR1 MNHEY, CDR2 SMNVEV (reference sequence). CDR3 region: CASSFGGPGELFF. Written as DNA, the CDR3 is TGTGCCAGCAGTTTTGGGGGCCCCGGGGAGCTGTTTTTT.

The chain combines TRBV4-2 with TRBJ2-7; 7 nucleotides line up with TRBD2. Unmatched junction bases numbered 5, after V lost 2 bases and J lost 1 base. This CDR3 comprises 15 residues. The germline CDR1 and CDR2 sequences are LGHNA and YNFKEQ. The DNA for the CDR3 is TGTGCCAGCAGCCAATACGAGGGAGGGTCCTACGAGCAGTACTTC. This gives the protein CASSQYEGGSYEQYF.

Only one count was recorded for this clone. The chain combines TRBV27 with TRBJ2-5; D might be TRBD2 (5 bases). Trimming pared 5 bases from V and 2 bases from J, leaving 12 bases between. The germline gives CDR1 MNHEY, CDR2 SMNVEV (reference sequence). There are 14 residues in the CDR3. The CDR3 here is CASSKYREQETQYF. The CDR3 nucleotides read TGTGCCAGCAGTAAATACCGGGAACAAGAGACCCAGTACTTC.

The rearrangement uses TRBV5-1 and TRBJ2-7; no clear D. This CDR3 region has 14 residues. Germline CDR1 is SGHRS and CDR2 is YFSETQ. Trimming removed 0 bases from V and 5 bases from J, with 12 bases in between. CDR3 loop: CASSLGDPRHEQYF. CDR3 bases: TGCGCCAGCAGCTTGGGGGATCCTCGTCACGAGCAGTACTTC. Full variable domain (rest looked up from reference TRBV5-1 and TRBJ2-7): KAGVTQTPRYLIKTRGQQVTLSCSPISGHRSVSWYQQTPGQGLQFLFEYFSETQRNKGNFPGRFSGRQFSNSRSEMNVSTLELGDSALYLCASSLGDPRHEQYFGPGTRLTVT.

CDR3 sequence reads: CASSLGPTGGNYGYTF. CDR3 coding DNA: TGTGCCAGCAGCTTAGGTCCGACAGGGGGGAACTATGGCTACACCTTC. The chain links TRBV7-9 to TRBJ1-2; 9 nucleotides match TRBD1. Unmatched junction bases numbered 5, after V lost 1 base and J lost 2 bases. The CDR3 loop spans 16 amino acids. Per the germline V gene, CDR1 is SEHNR and CDR2 is FQNEAQ (reference sequence). Full variable domain (missing parts from reference TRBV7-9 and TRBJ1-2): DTGVSQNPRHKITKRGQNVTFRCDPISEHNRLYWYRQTLGQGPEFLTYFQNEAQLEKSRLLSDRFSAERPKGSFSTLEIQRTEQGDSAMYLCASSLGPTGGNYGYTFGSGTRLTVV.